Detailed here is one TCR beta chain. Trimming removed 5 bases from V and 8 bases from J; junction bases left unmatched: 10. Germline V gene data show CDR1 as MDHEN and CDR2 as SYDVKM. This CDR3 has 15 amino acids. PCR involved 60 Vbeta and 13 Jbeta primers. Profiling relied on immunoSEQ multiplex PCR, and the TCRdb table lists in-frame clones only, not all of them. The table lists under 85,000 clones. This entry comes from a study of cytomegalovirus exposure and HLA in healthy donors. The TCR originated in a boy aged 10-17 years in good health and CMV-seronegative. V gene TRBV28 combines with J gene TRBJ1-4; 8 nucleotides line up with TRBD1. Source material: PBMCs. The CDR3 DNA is TGTGCCAGCAGTCCCCCCTCAGGGGGCGCGGAAAAACTGTTTTTT. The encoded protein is CASSPPSGGAEKLFF. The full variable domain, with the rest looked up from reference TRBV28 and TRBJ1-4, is DVKVTQSSRYLVKRTGEKVFLECVQDMDHENMFWYRQDPGLGLRLIYFSYDVKMKEKGDIPEGYSVSREKKERFSLILESASTNQTSMYLCASSPPSGGAEKLFFGSGTQLSVL.